This T cell receptor beta chain was sequenced for a study of shared clonotypes between healthy human individuals. Study outcomes and limitations: The study generally estimated greater richness for naive than memory subsets. Among non-shared clonotypes, generation probabilities were lower than among those shared by all four donors.

Points on this clone: No antigen is known for it. Other DNA sequences of this sample code for an identical CDR3.

The naive CD8 subset, CD45RO-negative cells positively selected for CCR7, excluded terminally differentiated effector memory CD45RA+ cells. Caucasian adults residing in Nashville, Tennessee made up all the donors. The repertoire was sequenced with immunoSEQ multiplex PCR; TCRdb's copy has only in-frame clones and lacks some. Among around 2,000,000 clones listed, just under 95% were seen once. Sequencing input: naive CD8+ T cells sorted from blood. This TCR was recovered from a man between 18 and 35 years old in good health.

CDR3 sequence (DNA): TGTGCCAGCAGCTTAGTGTTAGGGGGAAATGAGCAGTTCTTC. It codes for CASSLVLGGNEQFF. The chain couples TRBV7-9 to TRBJ2-1; maybe TRBD1 (6 bases). The CDR3 loop spans 14 amino acids. V lost 1 base to trimming and J lost 7 bases, with 11 bases between them. CDR1 SEHNR and CDR2 FQNEAQ come from the germline V gene (reference sequence).